This T cell receptor (beta chain) was recovered during a study of blood T cell repertoires in COVID-19. Using immunoSEQ multiplex PCR, the repertoire was profiled, and TCRdb retains in-frame clones only, with some absent. The sample has 250,000 to 300,000 clones, just under 90% seen once. This TCR came from a woman aged 55-75 years who had recovered from COVID-19. Material for sequencing was PBMCs or T cells enriched from blood (not recorded which).

CDR3 sequence reads: CASSVSGRAYEQYF. The CDR3 DNA is TGCGCCAGCAGCGTTAGCGGGAGGGCCTACGAGCAGTACTTC. The chain joins TRBV5-1 to TRBJ2-7; TRBD2 aligns across 11 bases. The trim removed 4 bases at V and 2 bases at J, leaving 2 bases unmatched. Germline CDR1 SGHRS, CDR2 YFSETQ. The CDR3 extends over 14 amino acids.